This entry lists 25 T cell receptor beta chains sequenced from one sample in a study of CD8+CD57+ T cells in acquired aplastic anemia. TCR beta VDJ and CDR3 were profiled, and genomic DNA was the template. One entry per CDR3 protein, called by TCRdb with MiXCR from the reads. The table lists 150,000 to 170,000 distinct CDR3 sequences, 40% to 65% of them singletons. Sequencing was done on patients that had shown CD8+CD57+ cell expansion by flow cytometry. Sample: sorted CD4+, CD8+, or CD8+CD57+ T cells (not recorded which) from PBMCs. Source of these receptors: a human donor with aplastic anemia.

This clonotype was found many times. The chain employs TRBV2 and TRBJ1-1, with a possible D match to TRBD1 (6 bases). Germline-derived CDR1 and CDR2 are SNHLY and FYNNEI. With 7 bases removed from V and 9 bases from J, the gap between germline ends came to 15 bases. CDR3 length equals 12 residues. CDR3 in amino acids: CASTFRGLQAFF. The CDR3 DNA reads TGTGCCAGCACCTTTAGGGGGTTGCAAGCTTTCTTT.

Concerning this clonotype itself: One end of the junction fails to match germline, which may point to a read error. V gene TRBV15 combines with J gene TRBJ2-1; 10 nucleotides match TRBD1. The CDR3 consists of 16 residues. Germline CDR1 reads LNHNV; CDR2 reads YYDKDF (reference sequence). CDR3 loop: CASSSRSGQGLNEQFF. For the CDR3, the DNA is TGTGCCAGCAGCTCCAGGTCGGGACAGGGGTTGAATGAGCAGTTCTTC.

This sequence joins TRBV5-4 and TRBJ2-7; D is possibly TRBD1 or TRBD2 (5 bases each). Germline values: CDR1 SGHNT, CDR2 YYREEE (reference sequence). With 4 bases removed from V and 3 bases from J, the gap between germline ends came to 14 bases. CDR3 length: 14 amino acids. The DNA of the CDR3 is TGTGCCAGCAGCCGGGACCTGATAATCTACGAGCAGTACTTC. Its protein is CASSRDLIIYEQYF.

This clonotype has only a few counts. In this CDR3 the conserved last residue, phenylalanine or tryptophan, is missing, so a read error is likely. The limits of the CDR3 on the DNA are not certain, so only TCRdb's listed CDR3 is given. The rearrangement links TRBV5-6 to TRBJ2-7; the tabulated D call, TRBD1, remains unverified against the DNA. Germline V gene lookup returns CDR1 SGHDT and CDR2 YYEEEE. Inclusive of both ends, the CDR3 amounts to 9 amino acids. This CDR3 reads CASSLGQRT.

There are a few counts of this clonotype. The chain combines TRBV15 with TRBJ1-5; D is undetermined. The germline V gene encodes CDR1 LNHNV and CDR2 YYDKDF (reference sequence). V was cut by 0 bases and J by 6 bases, with 6 bases left in between. The CDR3 loop spans 13 amino acids. CDR3 region: CATSRDRGQPQHF. CDR3 in DNA: TGTGCCACCAGCAGAGACCGGGGTCAGCCCCAGCATTTT.

This clonotype was counted between two and nine times. The chain links TRBV10-3 to TRBJ1-6, with TRBD1 as a possible D gene (5 bases). CDR3 length: 14 amino acids. Germline V gene lookup returns CDR1 ENHRY and CDR2 SYGVKD. The V end was cut by 10 bases, the J end by 9 bases, with 19 bases between. The CDR3 region is CATGETTSPSPLHF. In DNA form, the CDR3 reads TGTGCCACGGGGGAAACAACCTCTCCTTCACCCCTCCACTTT.

This sequence joins TRBV15 and TRBJ2-2; 7 positions agree with TRBD1. Germline V gene lookup returns CDR1 LNHNV and CDR2 YYDKDF (reference sequence). V shed 0 bases and J 6 bases; nucleotides not matched to a gene: 4. CDR3 size: 15 residues. The CDR3 loop is CATSRDSQGAGELFF. The DNA for the CDR3 is TGTGCCACCAGCAGAGATAGCCAGGGGGCCGGGGAGCTGTTTTTT.

The CDR3 DNA reads as TGTGCCACCAGCAGAGATACGGGGGGCTCCTACAATGAGCAGTTCTTC. The encoded protein is CATSRDTGGSYNEQFF. This rearrangement joins TRBV15 to TRBJ2-1, with 7 bases matching TRBD2. Germline CDR1 is LNHNV and CDR2 is YYDKDF (reference sequence). Germline trimming cut 0 bases from V and 0 bases from J; bases unmatched to any gene: 2. CDR3 length: 16 residues.

In regard to this clonotype: Just one base apart from a much larger clone, this may be a read error. The chain is built from TRBV27 and TRBJ2-7, with D tentatively TRBD1 or TRBD2 (5 bases each). The V and J ends lost 6 bases and 5 bases respectively, with 20 bases between them. Looked up from germline, CDR1 is MNHEY and CDR2 is SMNVEV (reference sequence). The CDR3 is 15 residues long. The CDR3 here is CASSPPPGAGNEQYF. As DNA, the CDR3 is TGTGCCAGCAGCCCCCCCCCCGGGGCAGGGAACGAGCAGTACTTC.

This rearrangement joins TRBV15 to TRBJ2-5, with 16 bases fitting TRBD2. Germline CDR1 reads LNHNV; CDR2 reads YYDKDF (reference sequence). With V trimmed by 3 bases and J by 1 base, 2 bases remained unmatched. The CDR3 runs to 17 residues. CDR3 nucleotides: TGTGCCACCAGCAGGGGACTAGCGGGGGGGCGCCAAGAGACCCAGTACTTC. Residues: CATSRGLAGGRQETQYF.

This clonotype was counted at least ten times. The CDR3 nucleotides read TGCGCCAGCAGCTTGAGTACTAGCGGGGAGCCAGGGGGGACCCAGTACTTC. This codes for CASSLSTSGEPGGTQYF. The chain recombines TRBV5-1 with TRBJ2-5; 10 nucleotides line up with TRBD2. The length of the CDR3 is 17 residues. Germline CDR1 SGHRS, CDR2 YFSETQ. Losses at the gene ends were 1 base for V and 7 bases for J; bases not matched to a gene: 13.

This clonotype was recorded a few times. V usage is TRBV25-1 and J usage is TRBJ1-2, with no clear D. Germline V CDR1 and CDR2: MGHDK, SYGVNS. The CDR3 spans 17 residues. With 3 bases removed from V and 7 bases from J, the gap between germline ends came to 24 bases. CDR3 amino acids: CASSEPIRPKGRSGYTF. Written as DNA, the CDR3 is TGTGCCAGCAGTGAGCCCATCCGCCCCAAAGGCAGAAGTGGCTACACCTTC.

This clonotype has at least ten counts. This sequence joins TRBV6-1 and TRBJ2-3, with D maybe TRBD2 (5 bases). V was pared by 2 bases and J by 2 bases, with 8 bases between. The CDR3 spans 14 residues. CDR1 MNHNS and CDR2 SASEGT come from the germline V gene. The CDR3 here is CASSEKRITDTQYF. The DNA of the CDR3 is TGTGCCAGCAGTGAAAAGCGGATCACAGATACGCAGTATTTT.

This clonotype occurred many times. This chain links TRBV7-6 with TRBJ2-5; D not resolved. V lost 4 bases, J lost 1 base, and 7 bases lay in between. Germline V CDR1 and CDR2: SGHVS, FNYEAQ. The CDR3 is made up of 13 amino acids. DNA for the CDR3: TGTGCCAGCAGCTCCTATTTCCAAGAGACCCAGTACTTC. Translation: CASSSYFQETQYF.

The chain combines TRBV24-1 with TRBJ2-5, with a possible D match to TRBD1 (5 bases). Trimming took off 7 bases at V and 5 bases at J, with 7 bases between the two ends. This CDR3 spans 11 amino acids. Germline values: CDR1 KGHDR, CDR2 SFDVKD. The CDR3 nucleotides read TGTGCCACCAGCAAGGGGGAGACCCAGTACTTC. It yields the protein CATSKGETQYF.

The rearrangement links TRBV9 to TRBJ1-6; the match to TRBD1 covers 11 bases. The germline V gene has CDR1 SGDLS and CDR2 YYNGEE. V was pared by 4 bases and J by 7 bases, with 7 bases of the junction left unmatched. This CDR3 is built from 16 residues. The CDR3 DNA is TGTGCCAGCAGCCCACAGGACAGGGGGCCAAATTCACCCCTCCACTTT. It encodes CASSPQDRGPNSPLHF.

This sequence joins TRBV5-6 and TRBJ1-1; D call uncertain. Germline-derived CDR1 and CDR2 are SGHDT and YYEEEE. V was clipped by 0 bases and J by 0 bases, with 15 bases between them. The CDR3 is made up of 17 amino acids. The CDR3, as DNA: TGTGCCAGCAGCTTGGAATCCCTTCGCCCCATGAACACTGAAGCTTTCTTT. This sequence encodes CASSLESLRPMNTEAFF.

At least ten counts were recorded for this clonotype. The V and J genes are TRBV5-4 and TRBJ1-2; the D gene is possibly TRBD1 (5 bases). Trimming took off 3 bases at V and 0 bases at J, with 18 bases between the two ends. The CDR3 has 17 amino acids. Per the germline V gene, CDR1 is SGHNT and CDR2 is YYREEE (reference sequence). CDR3 nucleotides: TGTGCCAGCAGCTCCGACAGCCCCAAGGGGTCTAACTATGGCTACACCTTC. Translation: CASSSDSPKGSNYGYTF.

Only one count was recorded for this clonotype. This chain uses TRBV20-1 with TRBJ2-5; D ambiguous. Trimming removed 6 bases from V and 0 bases from J, with 17 bases in between. This CDR3 region has 15 residues. The germline V gene encodes CDR1 DFQATT and CDR2 SNEGSKA (reference sequence). CDR3 sequence reads: CSASSDDGYQETQYF. The CDR3 DNA is TGCAGTGCCAGCAGTGACGACGGGTACCAAGAGACCCAGTACTTC.

The chain joins TRBV29-1 to TRBJ1-3; no definite D call. Germline V gene sequence: CDR1 SQVTM, CDR2 ANQGSEA. The CDR3 is 17 amino acids. Trimming cost V 4 bases and J 4 bases, with 23 bases left between them. The DNA of the CDR3 is TGCAGCGTTGTGCGAGGTACCACCGAAGGCGGAGGAAACACCATATATTTT. Translating gives CSVVRGTTEGGGNTIYF.

In its sample, this clonotype was seen once. V usage is TRBV15 and J usage is TRBJ2-5; 8 nucleotides agree with TRBD1. The CDR3 has 14 amino acids. V shed 3 bases, J shed 5 bases, and the junction held 5 bases outside the gene matches. Germline V CDR1 and CDR2: LNHNV, YYDKDF (reference sequence). The DNA of the CDR3 is TGTGCCACCAGCAGGGGACAGGTCGGGGAGACCCAGTACTTC. The encoded protein is CATSRGQVGETQYF.

The chain couples TRBV29-1 to TRBJ1-2; 7 nucleotides line up with TRBD1. With V trimmed by 1 base and J by 2 bases, 4 bases remained unmatched. This CDR3 has 14 residues. Per germline, CDR1 SQVTM and CDR2 ANQGSEA. The CDR3 region is CSVEAKDRNYGYTF. The CDR3 DNA follows: TGCAGCGTTGAAGCCAAGGACAGGAACTATGGCTACACCTTC.

The chain links TRBV20-1 to TRBJ2-7; tentative D call: TRBD1 (5 bases). Trimming left V 0 bases short and J 4 bases short, with 7 bases between. Germline assignment: CDR1 DFQATT and CDR2 SNEGSKA (reference sequence). This CDR3 is built from 12 residues. CDR3 nucleotide sequence: TGCAGTGCTAGAGAGCAGGGTTACGAGCAGTACTTC. This sequence encodes CSAREQGYEQYF.

This clonotype was observed many times. The rearrangement links TRBV7-8 to TRBJ1-4; D unclear. This CDR3 contains 14 residues. Germline assignment: CDR1 SGHVS and CDR2 FQNEAQ. The ends were cut back, 4 bases at V and 4 bases at J, with 10 bases in the middle. CDR3 in amino acids: CASSSGENNEKLFF. The CDR3, as DNA: TGTGCCAGCAGCTCCGGGGAGAATAATGAAAAACTGTTTTTT. Looking up the rest from reference TRBV7-8 and TRBJ1-4 gives the full variable domain: GAGVSQSPRYKVAKRGQDVALRCDPISGHVSLFWYQQALGQGPEFLTYFQNEAQLDKSGLPSDRFFAERPEGSVSTLKIQRTQQEDSAVYLCASSSGENNEKLFFGSGTQLSVL.

The sample holds many counts of this clonotype. This chain uses TRBV7-6 with TRBJ2-7; 8 bases are a match to TRBD1. Germline V gives CDR1 SGHVS, CDR2 FNYEAQ. The V segment lost 4 bases and the J segment 5 bases; nucleotides outside the gene matches: 7. This CDR3 has 14 residues. CDR3 in DNA: TGTGCCAGCAGCTCGGGACAGGAGATCAACGAGCAGTACTTC. It is translated as CASSSGQEINEQYF.